Shown below are 7 T cell receptor beta chains from a single sample sequenced in a study of T cell responses to AZD1222 COVID-19 vaccine. Some clones are missing from TCRdb's copy, which holds only in-frame ones; the method was immunoSEQ multiplex PCR. The table has 110,000 or so clones, 70% to 90% seen once. This specimen consisted of peripheral blood, obtained 28 days after the second AZD1222 dose. Receptors were obtained from an adult who received the AZD1222 COVID-19 vaccine.

V usage is TRBV19 and J usage is TRBJ2-7; 8 bases are shared with TRBD1. This CDR3 has 14 amino acids. V shed 5 bases, J shed 3 bases, and the junction held 6 bases outside the gene matches. The germline V gene encodes CDR1 LNHDA and CDR2 SQIVND (reference sequence). The CDR3 sequence: CASSPRTGIYEQYF. As DNA, the CDR3 is TGTGCCAGTAGTCCTCGGACAGGGATCTACGAGCAGTACTTC. Together with reference TRBV19 and TRBJ2-7, the CDR3 gives the full variable domain: DGGITQSPKYLFRKEGQNVTLSCEQNLNHDAMYWYRQDPGQGLRLIYYSQIVNDFQKGDIAEGYSVSREKKESFPLTVTSAQKNPTAFYLCASSPRTGIYEQYFGPGTRLTVT.

On this clone itself: Just one base apart from a much larger clone, this may be a read error. The chain carries TRBV3-1 (or the pseudogene TRBV3-2) and TRBJ2-3; TRBD1 is a possible D gene (6 bases). The V end lost 4 bases, the J end lost 4 bases, and 6 bases lay between the germline ends. This CDR3 comprises 12 residues. The germline CDR1 and CDR2 sequences are LGHDT and YNNKEL (reference sequence). The CDR3 loop is CASSPGADTQYF. For the CDR3, the DNA is TGTGCCAGCAGCCCAGGGGCAGATACGCAGTATTTT.

The chain is built from TRBV4-3 and TRBJ1-5, with TRBD1 matching over 7 bases. CDR3 length equals 12 residues. Germline CDR1 LGHNA, CDR2 YSLEER. The trim removed 7 bases at V and 10 bases at J, leaving 7 bases unmatched. The CDR3 protein is CASTSQGGPQHF. The CDR3 DNA is TGCGCCAGCACCTCTCAAGGGGGCCCCCAGCATTTT.

The chain recombines TRBV27 with TRBJ2-7, with a tentative D call TRBD1 (5 bases). Germline V gene sequence: CDR1 MNHEY, CDR2 SMNVEV (reference sequence). Trimming stripped 5 bases from V and 7 bases from J, with 15 bases between. The CDR3 length is 13 residues. In DNA form, the CDR3 reads TGTGCCAGCAGTCAGGGCCGGAGTACGGAGCAGTACTTC. Amino acids: CASSQGRSTEQYF.

This clone was counted a few times. V gene TRBV18 combines with J gene TRBJ2-7, with D unresolved. In germline, CDR1 is KGHSH, CDR2 LQKENI. The germline V and J ends were trimmed by 3 bases and 4 bases, with 16 bases remaining between them. This CDR3 has 15 amino acids. The CDR3 here is CASSPIYGSMYEQYF. CDR3 nucleotides: TGTGCCAGCTCACCCATTTACGGGTCAATGTACGAGCAGTACTTC.

This clone has just one count. The J gene is TRBJ1-1, the V gene TRBV5-6; D gene ambiguous. This CDR3 contains 18 residues. Germline CDR1 reads SGHDT; CDR2 reads YYEEEE. V lost 0 bases, J lost 0 bases, and 18 bases lay in between. CDR3 sequence: CASSLARGQRSMNTEAFF. In DNA, the CDR3 is TGTGCCAGCAGCTTGGCCAGAGGGCAGCGCTCCATGAACACTGAAGCTTTCTTT.

J is TRBJ1-2 and V is TRBV19; D gene uncertain. The CDR3 has 10 amino acids. With 6 bases removed from V and 3 bases from J, the gap between germline ends came to 2 bases. CDR1 is LNHDA and CDR2 is SQIVND in the germline V gene (reference sequence). This CDR3 reads CASRDYGYTF. The CDR3 DNA is TGTGCCAGTAGAGACTATGGCTACACCTTC.